This paragraph covers one TCR beta chain sequence. What it recognizes is unknown. CDR3 length: 15 amino acids. Germline CDR1 reads MDHEN; CDR2 reads SYDVKM. V was pared by 7 bases and J by 1 base, with 11 bases between. TCRalpha and TCRbeta libraries used 5'RACE with constant-segment primers and UMIs. TCRdb fed the 5' RACE reads into MiXCR, producing one record per CDR3 protein. The data contain 240,000 or so distinct CDR3 sequences, approximately 10% of them singletons. The data originate from a study of T-cell memory formation after mild COVID-19. Whole-study results and caveats: The study detected some responding clones in pre-infection memory, suggesting cross-reactive memory joined. Shrinking CD4+ clones were chiefly CM and EM; CD8+ ones were chiefly EMRA.

Material for sequencing was PBMCs or a T cell subset sorted from them (not recorded which). This chain links TRBV28 with TRBJ1-6; possible D gene TRBD1, 6 bases. The clonotype was recovered from a man between 18 and 35 years old who had mild COVID-19 (a few samples of this study predate the infection). Cell type and time point are not known. In nucleotides, the CDR3 is TGTGCCAGCACCAAGGGGGGGTCCTATAATTCACCCCTCCACTTT. It encodes CASTKGGSYNSPLHF.